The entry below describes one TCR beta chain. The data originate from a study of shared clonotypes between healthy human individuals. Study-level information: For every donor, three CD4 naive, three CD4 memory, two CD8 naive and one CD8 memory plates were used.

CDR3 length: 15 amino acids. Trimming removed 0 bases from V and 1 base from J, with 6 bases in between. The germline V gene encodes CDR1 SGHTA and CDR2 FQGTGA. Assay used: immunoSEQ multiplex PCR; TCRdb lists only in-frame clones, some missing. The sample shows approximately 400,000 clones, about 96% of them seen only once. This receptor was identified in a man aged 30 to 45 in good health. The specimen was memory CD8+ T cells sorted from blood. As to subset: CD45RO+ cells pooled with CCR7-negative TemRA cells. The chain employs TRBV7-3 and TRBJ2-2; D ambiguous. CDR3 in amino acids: CASSLTGQNTGELFF. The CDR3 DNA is TGTGCCAGCAGCTTAACAGGGCAGAACACCGGGGAGCTGTTTTTT.